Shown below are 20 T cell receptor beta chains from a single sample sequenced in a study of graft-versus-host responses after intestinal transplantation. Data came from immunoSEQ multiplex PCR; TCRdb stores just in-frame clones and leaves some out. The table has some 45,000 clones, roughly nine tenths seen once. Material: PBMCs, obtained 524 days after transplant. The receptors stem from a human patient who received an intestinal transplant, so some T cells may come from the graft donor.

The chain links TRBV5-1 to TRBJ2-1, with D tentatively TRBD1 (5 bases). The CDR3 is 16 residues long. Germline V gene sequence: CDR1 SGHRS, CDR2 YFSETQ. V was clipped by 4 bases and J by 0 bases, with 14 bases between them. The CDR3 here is CASSAQGIPSYNEQFF. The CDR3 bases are TGCGCCAGCAGCGCGCAGGGAATCCCCTCCTACAATGAGCAGTTCTTC.

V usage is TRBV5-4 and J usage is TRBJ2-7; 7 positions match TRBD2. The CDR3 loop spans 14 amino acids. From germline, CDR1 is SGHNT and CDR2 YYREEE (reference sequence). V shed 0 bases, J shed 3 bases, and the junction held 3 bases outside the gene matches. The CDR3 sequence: CASSLGGEGYEQYF. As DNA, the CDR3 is TGTGCCAGCAGCTTGGGAGGGGAGGGCTACGAGCAGTACTTC. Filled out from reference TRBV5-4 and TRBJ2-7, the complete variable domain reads ETGVTQSPTHLIKTRGQQVTLRCSSQSGHNTVSWYQQALGQGPQFIFQYYREEENGRGNFPPRFSGLQFPNYSSELNVNALELDDSALYLCASSLGGEGYEQYFGPGTRLTVT.

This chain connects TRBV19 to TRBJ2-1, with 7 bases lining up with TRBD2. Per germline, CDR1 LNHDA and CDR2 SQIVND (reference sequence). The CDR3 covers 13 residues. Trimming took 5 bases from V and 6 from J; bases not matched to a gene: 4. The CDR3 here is CASSGRGGNEQFF. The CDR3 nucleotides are TGTGCCAGTAGTGGGAGGGGTGGCAATGAGCAGTTCTTC.

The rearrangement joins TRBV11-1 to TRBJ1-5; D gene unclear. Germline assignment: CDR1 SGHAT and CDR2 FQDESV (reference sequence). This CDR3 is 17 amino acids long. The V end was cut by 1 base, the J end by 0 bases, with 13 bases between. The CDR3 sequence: CASSLEVAETSNQPQHF. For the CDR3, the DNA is TGTGCCAGCAGCTTAGAGGTCGCAGAGACTAGCAATCAGCCCCAGCATTTT. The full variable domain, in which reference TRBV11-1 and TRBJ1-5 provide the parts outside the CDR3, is EAEVAQSPRYKITEKSQAVAFWCDPISGHATLYWYRQILGQGPELLVQFQDESVVDDSQLPKDRFSAERLKGVDSTLKIQPAELGDSAMYLCASSLEVAETSNQPQHFGDGTRLSIL.

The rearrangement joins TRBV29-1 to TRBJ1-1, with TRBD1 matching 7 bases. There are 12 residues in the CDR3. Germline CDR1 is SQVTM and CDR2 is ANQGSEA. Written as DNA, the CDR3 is TGCAGTGCTGGGACAGCTGACACTGAAGCTTTCTTT. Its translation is CSAGTADTEAFF.

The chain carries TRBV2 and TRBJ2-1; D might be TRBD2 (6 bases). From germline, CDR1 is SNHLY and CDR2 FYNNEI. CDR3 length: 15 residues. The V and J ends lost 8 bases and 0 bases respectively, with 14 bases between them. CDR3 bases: TGTGCCAGCCCGAGACTAGGAATCTCCTACAATGAGCAGTTCTTC. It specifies CASPRLGISYNEQFF.

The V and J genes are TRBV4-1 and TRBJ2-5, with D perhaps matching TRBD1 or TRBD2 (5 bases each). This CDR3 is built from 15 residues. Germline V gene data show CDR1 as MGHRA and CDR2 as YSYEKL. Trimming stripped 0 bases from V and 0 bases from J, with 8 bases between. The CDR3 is CASSQDRDHQETQYF. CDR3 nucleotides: TGCGCCAGCAGCCAAGACCGGGACCACCAAGAGACCCAGTACTTC.

CDR3 DNA sequence: TGTGCCAGCAGTGCCTCCGGGACAGGGTTTGGATTAAGCGGTTCACCCCTCCACTTT. Translation gives CASSASGTGFGLSGSPLHF. This rearrangement joins TRBV6-1 to TRBJ1-6, with 9 nucleotides matching TRBD1. CDR3 length equals 19 residues. Losses at the gene ends were 4 bases for V and 9 bases for J; bases not matched to a gene: 19. The V gene's germline CDR1 is MNHNS and CDR2 SASEGT.

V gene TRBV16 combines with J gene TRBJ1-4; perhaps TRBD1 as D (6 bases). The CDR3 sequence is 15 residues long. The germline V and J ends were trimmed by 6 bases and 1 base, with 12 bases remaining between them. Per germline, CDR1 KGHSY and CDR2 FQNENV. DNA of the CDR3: TGTGCCAGCAGACAGGGTCGCGTAACTAATGAAAAACTGTTTTTT. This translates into CASRQGRVTNEKLFF.

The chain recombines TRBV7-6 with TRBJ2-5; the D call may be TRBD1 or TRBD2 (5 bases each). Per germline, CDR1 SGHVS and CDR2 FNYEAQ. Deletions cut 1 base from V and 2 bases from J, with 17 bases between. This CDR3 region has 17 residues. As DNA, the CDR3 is TGTGCCAGCAGCTTAGTTCTAGCAGGGAGTACTCAAGAGACCCAGTACTTC. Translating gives CASSLVLAGSTQETQYF.

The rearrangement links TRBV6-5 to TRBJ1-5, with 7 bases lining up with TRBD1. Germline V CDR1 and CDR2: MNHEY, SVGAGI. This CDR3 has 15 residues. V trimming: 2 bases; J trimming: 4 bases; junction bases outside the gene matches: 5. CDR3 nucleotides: TGTGCCAGCAGTTACGCGTCAGGGGGAAATCAGCCCCAGCATTTT. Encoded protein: CASSYASGGNQPQHF.

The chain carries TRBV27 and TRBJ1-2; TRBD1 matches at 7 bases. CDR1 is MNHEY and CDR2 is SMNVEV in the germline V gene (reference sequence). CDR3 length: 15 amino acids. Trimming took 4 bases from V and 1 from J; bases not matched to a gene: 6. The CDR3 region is CASSSKGAFNYGYTF. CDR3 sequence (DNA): TGTGCCAGCAGTTCCAAGGGGGCCTTTAACTATGGCTACACCTTC.

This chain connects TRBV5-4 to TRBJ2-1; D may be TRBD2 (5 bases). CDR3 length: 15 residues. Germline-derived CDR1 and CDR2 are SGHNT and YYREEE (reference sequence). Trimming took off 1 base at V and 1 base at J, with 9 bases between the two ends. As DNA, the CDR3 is TGTGCCAGCAGCTTGACCTCGGGATCCTACAATGAGCAGTTCTTC. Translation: CASSLTSGSYNEQFF.

The CDR3 here is CASSLSLGTRGYEQYF. The CDR3 DNA reads TGTGCCAGCAGTTTGTCTCTCGGGACTAGGGGGTACGAGCAGTACTTC. The chain employs TRBV27 and TRBJ2-7; 8 bases agree with TRBD2. CDR1 and CDR2 from the germline V gene are MNHEY and SMNVEV (reference sequence). The CDR3 contains 16 residues. Trimming removed 3 bases from V and 4 bases from J; junction bases left unmatched: 11.

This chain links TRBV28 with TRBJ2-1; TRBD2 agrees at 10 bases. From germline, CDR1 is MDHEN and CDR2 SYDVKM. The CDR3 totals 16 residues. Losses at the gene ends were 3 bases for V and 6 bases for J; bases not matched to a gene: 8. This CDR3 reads CASSFDSGRSRNEQFF. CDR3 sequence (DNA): TGTGCCAGCAGTTTCGATAGCGGGAGGTCTCGCAATGAGCAGTTCTTC.

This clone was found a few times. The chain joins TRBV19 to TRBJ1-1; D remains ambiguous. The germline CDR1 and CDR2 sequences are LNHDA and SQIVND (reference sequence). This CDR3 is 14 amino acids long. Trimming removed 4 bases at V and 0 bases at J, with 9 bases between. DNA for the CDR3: TGTGCCAGTAGTAAGAGGGAACTGAACACTGAAGCTTTCTTT. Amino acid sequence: CASSKRELNTEAFF.

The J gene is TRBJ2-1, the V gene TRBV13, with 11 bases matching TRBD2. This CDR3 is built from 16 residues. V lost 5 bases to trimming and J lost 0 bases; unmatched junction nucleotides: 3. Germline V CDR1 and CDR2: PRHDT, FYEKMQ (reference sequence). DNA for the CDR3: TGTGCCAGCAGCCCAACTAGCGGGAGCTCCTACAATGAGCAGTTCTTC. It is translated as CASSPTSGSSYNEQFF.

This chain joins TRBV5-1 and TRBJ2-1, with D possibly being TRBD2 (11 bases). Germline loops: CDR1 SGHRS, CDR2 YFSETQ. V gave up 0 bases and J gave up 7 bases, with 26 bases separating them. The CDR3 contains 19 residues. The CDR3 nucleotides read TGCGCCAGCAGCTTGGGACAGGGGGCAGGGACTAGCGGTGGGAATGAGCAGTTCTTC. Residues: CASSLGQGAGTSGGNEQFF.

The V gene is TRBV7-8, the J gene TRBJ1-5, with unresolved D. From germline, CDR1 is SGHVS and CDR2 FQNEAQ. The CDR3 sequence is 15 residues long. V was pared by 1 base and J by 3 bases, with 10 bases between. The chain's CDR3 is CASSLVGGVNQPQHF. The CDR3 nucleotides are TGTGCCAGCAGCTTAGTGGGCGGTGTCAATCAGCCCCAGCATTTT. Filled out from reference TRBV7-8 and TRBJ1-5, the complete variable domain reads GAGVSQSPRYKVAKRGQDVALRCDPISGHVSLFWYQQALGQGPEFLTYFQNEAQLDKSGLPSDRFFAERPEGSVSTLKIQRTQQEDSAVYLCASSLVGGVNQPQHFGDGTRLSIL.

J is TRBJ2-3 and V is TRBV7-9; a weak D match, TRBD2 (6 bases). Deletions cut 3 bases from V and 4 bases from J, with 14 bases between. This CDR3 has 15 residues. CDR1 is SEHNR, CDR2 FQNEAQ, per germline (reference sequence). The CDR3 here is CASSLLAFGPDTQYF. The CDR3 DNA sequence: TGTGCCAGCAGCTTGCTAGCGTTCGGTCCAGATACGCAGTATTTT. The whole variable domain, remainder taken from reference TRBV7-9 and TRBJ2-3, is DTGVSQNPRHKITKRGQNVTFRCDPISEHNRLYWYRQTLGQGPEFLTYFQNEAQLEKSRLLSDRFSAERPKGSFSTLEIQRTEQGDSAMYLCASSLLAFGPDTQYFGPGTRLTVL.